The subject of this entry is one TCR beta chain. Its specific antigen is unknown. One base away there is no much larger clone; base qualities are not given. The data originate from a study of cytomegalovirus exposure and HLA in healthy donors (dated by TCRdb to 2016 to 2017). With regard to the full study: According to an earlier analysis of 550 to 700 of the donors, about 180 million T cells yielded some 120 million unique TCR beta sequences and 276 Gb of sequence data. Donor age, sex, ethnicity and CMV serostatus were compiled together with the repertoire data. Using immunosequencing, the study profiled T cell repertoires from 666 subjects and related those repertoires to cytomegalovirus serostatus. An early release covering more than 500 HLA-typed donors comprised around 300 gigabases of sequencing data and approximately 85 million unique TCR sequences. Of the 398 genotyped donors, over 65% fell in the genetic ancestry cluster associated with self-reported Caucasian donors. HLA typing included class I and class II loci at four-digit resolution. The study aimed to test whether cataloging public T cell receptors could reveal signatures of past pathogen exposure. On average, around 200,000 unique TCR beta nucleotide sequences were sequenced per donor among 350 to 400 genotyped donors of the cohort, with 15% to 20% of those sequences being non-productive. To predict cytomegalovirus infection status, the study brought together high-throughput TCR immunosequencing, statistical association of individual TCRs with disease status, and machine learning. To decide whether each TCR beta V gene segment behaved as functional or pseudogenic, an earlier analysis of nearly 600 of the donors relied on high-throughput TCR beta sequencing. A later analysis re-examined previously published TCR beta repertoires from about 670 donors and added high-resolution HLA genotyping to investigate patterns of TCR occurrence. Rather than drawing on any new phenotypic data, the later analysis identified candidate immune exposures from TCR beta sequences and the way those sequences occurred across donors. Genome-wide SNP genotypes for about 60% of the roughly 700 donors were used in a later genetic analysis, which treated that subset as a discovery cohort. All discovery cohort repertoires had been generated using a single sequencing platform. In addition to the first cohort of 650 to 750 subjects, a separate validation cohort of under 150 different subjects was used. The number of typed donors differed by locus: roughly 629-640 for A, B, C, DRB1 and DQB1; approximately 520 for DQA1; around 580 for DPA1; and some 470 for DPB1. Roughly five DR-DQ haplotypes were handled as single units for association and clustering because linkage in the cohort was strong. The research as a whole found: In a later genetic analysis, a missense DCLRE1C variant was associated with V-gene and J-gene trimming of TCR beta chains, and the association was replicated in an independent cohort. In a later analysis, most CMV-associated TCR beta chains were found to appear HLA-restricted, with HLA associations seemingly driven largely by CMV exposure. The study gave a list of 150 to 200 TCR beta chains associated with cytomegalovirus. According to a later genetic analysis, donors in an Asian-associated ancestry cluster had fewer N-insertions in productive TCRs than the roughly 700-donor mean. Because some donors lacked HLA typing at each locus, the association tests relied only on the typed subset. Strong co-occurrence of HLA alleles, especially DR and DQ, made assigning TCR associations to individual alleles difficult. Cytomegalovirus status was reported to be diagnosed by the classifier with high specificity and sensitivity in both the original and validation cohorts. Linkage disequilibrium might explain the correlated functional status among segregating V segments, but an unknown experimental factor could not be ruled out. According to a later analysis, parvovirus B19, influenza, CMV and Epstein-Barr virus appeared linked to several top co-occurrence clusters. Because counts were too low, roughly 18 rarely observed V segments, including chromosome 9 orphons, were left out of the earlier analysis of 587 of the donors. A later analysis associated about 16,000 TCR beta sequences with specific HLA alleles at a false discovery rate of 0.05. In an earlier analysis of approximately 600 of the donors, most TCR beta V segments were observed in productive rearrangements about 90% or about 30% of the time, broadly matching IMGT annotations. In this cohort, only TCR beta chains were sequenced, and detectable features were limited by the absence of alpha or paired-chain data. While some public TCRs were present in many individuals, most TCR sequences turned up only very rarely across donors. A further reported finding was that TCR beta sequences accurately predicted the HLA-A and HLA-B alleles for most subjects in the first cohort. According to a later analysis, TCR association rates differed among HLA loci, with DRB1 alleles showing the most associated TCRs and HLA-C alleles showing the fewest. The sequencing pipeline was judged likely to have produced a cluster of highly shared sequence variants as a technical artifact. In a later analysis, HLA-associated TCR beta chains showed more clonal expansion and lower generation probabilities than non-associated chains that were equally common. Presence/absence analyses assumed roughly uniform sequencing depth across donors, an assumption that may not hold. Some IMGT-functional V segments, including TRBV6-2 and TRBV6-3, could not be told apart with the 87-base-pair reads, so those segments were excluded. A few of the identified cytomegalovirus-associated TCR beta chains were confirmed in vitro to be specific for cytomegalovirus antigens. CMV serostatus was the only immune exposure information available for the cohort. The authors suggested that the approach could potentially be extended to other disease states and immunological phenotypes.

Per the germline V gene, MGHRA is the CDR1 and YSYEKL is the CDR2. Inclusive of the bounding cysteine and phenylalanine, the CDR3 is 14 residues long. Of all the DNA, just the CDR3 is kept, 42 bases in frame from base 1. V is clipped by 0 bases and J by 2 bases, and the sequence between their germline boundaries is 7 bases long. The cohort was made up of 666 healthy bone marrow donors. All cohort members were sampled while nominally healthy, although unrecorded immune exposures were likely present. The donor tested CMV seropositive, placing the donor among the 310 or so seropositive members of the cohort. A peripheral blood sample was collected from each donor, and TCR beta sequencing was performed on peripheral blood mononuclear cells. Genomic DNA was extracted from the blood cell samples with the Qiagen DNeasy Blood Extraction Kit. The library was obtained by the immunoSEQ multiplex PCR assay. The multiplex PCR relied on a mix of 60 forward primers for TCR Vbeta segments and 13 reverse primers for TCR Jbeta segments. A multiplex PCR assay on genomic DNA amplified the CDR3 region of rearranged TCR beta genes. The Illumina HiSeq System was used to sequence the amplified TCR beta libraries as 87-base-pair reads. As for the authors' bioinformatics: In a later analysis, some 80 million unique TCR beta chains were counted across the 666 repertoires, and approximately 11 million of these chains were shared by at least two donors. Raw reads were error-corrected and collapsed into unique sequences by a nearest-neighbor algorithm in which closely related sequences were merged to remove PCR and sequencing errors. To assign V, D and J gene segments, CDR3 sequences were aligned to IMGT reference sequences. For a sequence to be retained, at least a six-nucleotide match to both a V gene segment and a J gene segment was required. A rearrangement was called productive if the CDR3 had no stop codons and remained in frame with V and J, and every other rearrangement was called non-productive. CDR3 was defined according to IMGT convention as the region running from the second conserved V-encoded cysteine to the conserved J-encoded phenylalanine. Sequences without an unambiguous match to a single V gene segment were excluded from the earlier analysis of about 630 of the donors. In an earlier analysis of several hundred of the donors, V segments were called functional above 56.7% productive rearrangements and were called segregating when the between-donor standard deviation exceeded 5%. A statistical classification framework was developed to diagnose cytomegalovirus status using the catalog of TCR beta chain sequences. V and J gene assignment, in a later analysis, came from comparing TCR nucleotide sequences with IMGT/GENE-DB human TR gene sequences. The TCRdist pipeline was used in a later analysis to assign CDR3 sequences and most-parsimonious VDJ recombination scenarios. In a later analysis, each TCR beta chain was defined by its CDR3 amino acid sequence together with its V-gene family, and reads without a unique V-gene family were excluded. A later analysis removed 450 to 600 highly shared, low-generation-probability nucleotide sequences to deal with suspected cross-contamination and a sequencing artifact. For each public chain, a later analysis derived a clonal expansion index from normalized ranks of inferred template counts within each repertoire. In a later analysis, generation probabilities were computed with a VDJ recombination model fitted to out-of-frame rearrangements, and the resulting probabilities were checked against IGoR. Hypergeometric tests were used in a later analysis to score TCR-TCR, TCR-HLA and TCR-CMV co-occurrence, with a repertoire-size bias correction applied to the TCR pairs. False discovery rates were estimated in a later analysis by permuting HLA or CMV assignments 20 times. A later analysis grouped co-occurring TCRs with DBSCAN, adding TCRdist sequence similarity when clustering within HLA-allele-positive subsets. Co-occurrence clustering excluded repertoires with fewer than 30,000 or more than 120,000 public chains, plus five with anomalous nucleotide sharing. Sourced from immuneACCESS, this table was stored by TCRdb with only in-frame sequences that have V and J called. A share of the clones is absent; for the studies checked, an unresolved V gene accounts for under half, and the remainder has no known explanation. V, J and clone size reflect that table, while D and trimming were determined from the DNA. The sample table shows around 140,000 clones, and approximately 82% are seen once. Jointly, the top ten make up approximately 1.3% of the sample.

This TCR was sampled from a man in his thirties or forties in good health and CMV-seropositive. Sequencing was done on a sample of PBMCs. The chain employs TRBV4-1 and TRBJ2-5; a tentative D match to TRBD1 spans 5 bases. CDR3 reads: CASSQEAGQETQYF. The DNA reads as follows: TGCGCCAGCAGCCAAGAGGCAGGGCAAGAGACCCAGTACTTC.